This is a list of T cell receptor beta chains from one sample in a study of T cell responses to AZD1222 COVID-19 vaccine. The protocol was immunoSEQ multiplex PCR, while the TCRdb copy is restricted to in-frame clones and leaves out a portion. The sample has approximately 65,000 clones, roughly 86% seen once. The sample in question was peripheral blood, obtained on day 0 of AZD1222 vaccination. The source of these receptors is an adult in good health. The CDR3 runs from the conserved cysteine through the conserved F or W. The order of the fields is clone size, V gene, D gene, J gene, CDR3 DNA, CDR3 protein. The D gene is left open where the match is weak. Some rows mark clone size as missing; the rest say once, few, many or name a class of expanded clone.

clone size: .; V gene: TRBV6-2/TRBV6-3; D gene: .; J gene: TRBJ2-7; CDR3 DNA: TGTGCCAGCAGTTCCACAGGGAGCTCCTACGAGCAGTACTTC; CDR3 protein: CASSSTGSSYEQYF
clone size: few; V gene: TRBV10-2; D gene: .; J gene: TRBJ1-1; CDR3 DNA: TGCGCCAGCAGCCGGGACACATACACTGAAGCTTTCTTT; CDR3 protein: CASSRDTYTEAFF
clone size: .; V gene: TRBV9; D gene: TRBD2; J gene: TRBJ2-1; CDR3 DNA: TGTGCCAGCAGCGTAGGTCTAGCGGGACTCAATGAGCAGTTCTTC; CDR3 protein: CASSVGLAGLNEQFF
clone size: .; V gene: TRBV18; D gene: .; J gene: TRBJ1-5; CDR3 DNA: TGTGCCAGCTCACCAGGGTTAGGCAATCAGCCCCAGCATTTT; CDR3 protein: CASSPGLGNQPQHF
clone size: .; V gene: TRBV19; D gene: TRBD1; J gene: TRBJ1-2; CDR3 DNA: TGTGCCAGTACTGATGACAGGGTTTATGGCTACACCTTC; CDR3 protein: CASTDDRVYGYTF
clone size: .; V gene: TRBV3-1/TRBV3-2; D gene: .; J gene: TRBJ1-1; CDR3 DNA: TGTGCCAGCAGCCAAGATTATCATAAATTAATCAACACTGAAGCTTTCTTT; CDR3 protein: CASSQDYHKLINTEAFF
clone size: once; V gene: TRBV6-2/TRBV6-3; D gene: TRBD1; J gene: TRBJ2-7; CDR3 DNA: TGTGCCAGCAGTTACTCGGGACAGGGTAACCCTTACGAGCAGTACTTC; CDR3 protein: CASSYSGQGNPYEQYF
clone size: .; V gene: TRBV15; D gene: TRBD1; J gene: TRBJ2-7; CDR3 DNA: TGTGCCACCAGCAGAGAGGGACAGGGGGCTCCCTACGAGCAGTACTTC; CDR3 protein: CATSREGQGAPYEQYF
clone size: .; V gene: TRBV28; D gene: .; J gene: TRBJ1-2; CDR3 DNA: TGTGCCAGCGGCGTCGGCCCGAGGGGCTACACCTTC; CDR3 protein: CASGVGPRGYTF
clone size: .; V gene: TRBV7-7; D gene: TRBD2; J gene: TRBJ2-2; CDR3 DNA: TGTGCTAGCAGCCTCCCAGCGGGAGCGGGTCCCGGGGAGCTGTTTTTT; CDR3 protein: CASSLPAGAGPGELFF
clone size: .; V gene: TRBV19; D gene: .; J gene: TRBJ2-3; CDR3 DNA: TGTGCCAGTAGTATGGTCAGCGGCACAGATACGCAGTATTTT; CDR3 protein: CASSMVSGTDTQYF
clone size: once; V gene: TRBV6-4; D gene: .; J gene: TRBJ2-2; CDR3 DNA: TGTGCCAGCAGTGACGGAACCACAGGACAGCACACCGGGGAGCTGTTTTTT; CDR3 protein: CASSDGTTGQHTGELFF
clone size: .; V gene: TRBV5-1; D gene: TRBD2; J gene: TRBJ2-1; CDR3 DNA: TGCGCCAGCAGCTTGGTTTCGGGCGGGAGTGGGATGTACAATGAGCAGTTCTTC; CDR3 protein: CASSLVSGGSGMYNEQFF
clone size: .; V gene: TRBV6-5; D gene: .; J gene: TRBJ2-3; CDR3 DNA: TGTGCCAGCGGGGGACAAGAAGAATTTTCAGATACGCAGTATTTT; CDR3 protein: CASGGQEEFSDTQYF
clone size: once; V gene: TRBV28; D gene: TRBD2; J gene: TRBJ2-7; CDR3 DNA: TGTGCCAGCAGCCCCGGCGGGAGATTGGACGAGCAGTACTTC; CDR3 protein: CASSPGGRLDEQYF
clone size: .; V gene: TRBV6-2/TRBV6-3; D gene: .; J gene: TRBJ1-2; CDR3 DNA: TGTGCCAGCAGTCGACCCGCCGACGGACGCTATGGCTACACCTTC; CDR3 protein: CASSRPADGRYGYTF
clone size: .; V gene: TRBV12-3/TRBV12-4; D gene: .; J gene: TRBJ2-2; CDR3 DNA: TGTGCCAGCAGTCCGGGGCCAGTCGGGGAGCTGTTTTTT; CDR3 protein: CASSPGPVGELFF
clone size: .; V gene: TRBV2; D gene: TRBD2; J gene: TRBJ2-7; CDR3 DNA: TGTGCCAGCAGTGAAGGTAGCGGGAGCCTTCCCTACGAGCAGTACTTC; CDR3 protein: CASSEGSGSLPYEQYF
clone size: .; V gene: TRBV5-1; D gene: .; J gene: TRBJ2-3; CDR3 DNA: TGCGCCAGCAGCTTGGGGTATAGCGGAGGGCGGGCAGATACGCAGTATTTT; CDR3 protein: CASSLGYSGGRADTQYF
clone size: few; V gene: TRBV7-3; D gene: .; J gene: TRBJ2-3; CDR3 DNA: TGTGCCAGCAGCTTAAGTTTGGGTGATACGCAGTATTTT; CDR3 protein: CASSLSLGDTQYF
clone size: .; V gene: TRBV5-1; D gene: TRBD1; J gene: TRBJ2-7; CDR3 DNA: TGCGCCAGCAGCTCCCGGGACAGCTCCTACGAGCAGTACTTC; CDR3 protein: CASSSRDSSYEQYF
clone size: .; V gene: TRBV4-1; D gene: .; J gene: TRBJ2-5; CDR3 DNA: TGCGCCAGCAGCCAAGATCTACTACATCAAGAGACCCAGTACTTC; CDR3 protein: CASSQDLLHQETQYF